These 31 T cell receptor beta chains came from one sample sequenced in a study of blood T cell repertoires in COVID-19 (dated by TCRdb to the early 2020s). The library was generated by the immunoSEQ multiplex PCR assay. TCRdb holds this immuneACCESS table with in-frame rearrangements only. Some clones are missing; in checked studies, unresolved V genes explain under half, and the rest has no known cause. Present in this sample are 20,000 or so clones, 84% of which were seen just once. Around 3.2% of the sample lies in the top ten. Sample: peripheral blood. These receptors originate from a man aged 35-49 years with acute or convalescent COVID-19.

The rearrangement joins TRBV24-1 to TRBJ2-7; no clear D. The CDR3 spans 13 residues. Germline V lookup: CDR1 KGHDR, CDR2 SFDVKD. The ends were cut back, 4 bases at V and 7 bases at J, with 13 bases in the middle. CDR3 sequence reads: CATSDPGRVEQYF. CDR3 DNA: TGTGCCACCAGTGACCCCGGTAGAGTTGAGCAGTACTTC.

The J gene is TRBJ1-1, the V gene TRBV10-3, with D hard to call. This CDR3 contains 11 residues. With 4 bases removed from V and 2 bases from J, the gap between germline ends came to 2 bases. Germline-derived CDR1 and CDR2 are ENHRY and SYGVKD. This chain's CDR3 is CAISANTEAFF. The CDR3 DNA is TGTGCCATCAGTGCAAACACTGAAGCTTTCTTT.

CDR3 sequence (DNA): TGTGCCAGCAGCGTATCAGGGGGGCCTAATGAAAAACTGTTTTTT. Amino acids: CASSVSGGPNEKLFF. The chain employs TRBV5-4 and TRBJ1-4; TRBD1 agrees at 7 bases. The junction had 6 bases not matched to a gene; V was cut back by 4 bases and J by 3 bases. The germline V gene encodes CDR1 SGHNT and CDR2 YYREEE (reference sequence). This CDR3 has 15 residues.

This chain uses TRBV30 with TRBJ2-7; TRBD1 might be the D (6 bases). V was pared by 1 base and J by 5 bases, with 6 bases between. CDR1 GTSNPN and CDR2 SVGIG come from the germline V gene (reference sequence). The CDR3 is made up of 11 amino acids. CDR3 sequence reads: CAWSDRDEQYF. The CDR3 region has the DNA TGTGCCTGGAGTGACAGGGACGAGCAGTACTTC.

CDR3 nucleotides: TGTGCTAGTGGTTTTAACAGAAACACTGAAGCTTTCTTT. Its translation is CASGFNRNTEAFF. V gene TRBV12-5 combines with J gene TRBJ1-1; the D is unclear. Trimming left V 3 bases short and J 2 bases short, with 7 bases between. This CDR3 region has 13 residues. CDR1 is LGHNT and CDR2 is FRNRAP in the germline V gene.

The CDR3 sequence is CASSLAGGPYNEQFF. CDR3 sequence (DNA): TGTGCCAGCAGCTTAGCGGGAGGGCCGTACAATGAGCAGTTCTTC. The V gene is TRBV21-1, the J gene TRBJ2-1; TRBD2, the table's D call, was not compared with the DNA. TRBV21-1 is classified as a pseudogene. The CDR3 is 15 amino acids.

The chain uses TRBV30 and TRBJ1-1; the D gene is possibly TRBD1 (6 bases). CDR3 length: 13 residues. V dropped 7 bases and J dropped 11 bases, with 23 bases sitting between them. The germline V gene has CDR1 GTSNPN and CDR2 SVGIG (reference sequence). In nucleotides, the CDR3 is TGTGCCTCTAACGTAGCGACAGGACTGTGGGCTTTCTTT. This encodes CASNVATGLWAFF.

This clone occurred once. This chain joins TRBV9 and TRBJ2-2, with D possibly TRBD2 on 5 matching bases. In germline, CDR1 is SGDLS, CDR2 YYNGEE. This CDR3 contains 14 residues. V shed 2 bases and J shed 6 bases, with 11 bases lying between them. Here the CDR3 reads CASSVPSGPGELFF. The CDR3 bases are TGTGCCAGCAGCGTGCCGAGCGGACCCGGGGAGCTGTTTTTT.

V usage is TRBV2 and J usage is TRBJ1-5; D not certain. Deletions cut 1 base from V and 6 bases from J, with 7 bases between. CDR3 length: 13 amino acids. Germline V lookup: CDR1 SNHLY, CDR2 FYNNEI. The CDR3 loop is CASSEGEVQPQHF. CDR3 DNA: TGTGCCAGCAGTGAAGGAGAGGTTCAGCCCCAGCATTTT.

The CDR3 here is CASSRDSGNTIYF. The CDR3 region has the DNA TGTGCCAGCAGTCGGGACAGTGGAAACACCATATATTTT. The chain couples TRBV6-5 to TRBJ1-3; 7 bases map to TRBD1. Unmatched junction bases numbered 1, after V lost 5 bases and J lost 3 bases. The CDR3 is 13 residues long. Germline CDR1 and CDR2: MNHEY and SVGAGI.

The J gene is TRBJ1-5, the V gene TRBV21-1; TRBD1 was called by the table and not checked on the DNA. TRBV21-1 is a recognized pseudogene. The CDR3 contains 18 residues. CDR3 sequence (DNA): TGTGCCAGCAGCAAGGCCCACACGAACACAGGGGAGGATCAGCCCCAGCATTTT. It codes for CASSKAHTNTGEDQPQHF.

This clone was picked up one time. The chain joins TRBV30 to TRBJ1-2, with 9 bases lining up with TRBD1. The CDR3 is 13 residues long. Per germline, CDR1 GTSNPN and CDR2 SVGIG (reference sequence). The J segment lost 2 bases and the V segment lost 7 bases, leaving 5 bases of the junction unmatched. The CDR3 coding sequence is TGTGCCTCTACCGGGACAGGGAACTATGGCTACACCTTC. Translated: CASTGTGNYGYTF.

The chain couples TRBV9 to TRBJ1-1; perhaps TRBD1 as D (5 bases). V lost 0 bases and J 7 bases, leaving 19 bases between the germline ends. This CDR3 is built from 16 residues. CDR1 is SGDLS, CDR2 YYNGEE, per germline. CDR3 in amino acids: CASSVAPGGARGEAFF. The CDR3, as DNA: TGTGCCAGCAGCGTAGCCCCGGGGGGTGCCCGCGGTGAAGCTTTCTTT.

The genes are TRBV24-1 and TRBJ2-1; 12 bases are shared with TRBD1. Unmatched junction bases numbered 8, after V lost 7 bases and J lost 8 bases. CDR3 length: 15 residues. Germline lookup yields CDR1 KGHDR and CDR2 SFDVKD. Here the CDR3 DNA reads TGTGCCACCAGCGGGGACAGGGGGCGCGGGGATGAGCAGTTCTTC. Translated: CATSGDRGRGDEQFF.

This sequence joins TRBV6-5 and TRBJ2-1; 7 bases line up with TRBD1. The V and J ends lost 2 bases and 2 bases, in that order; junction bases with no gene match: 3. The CDR3 runs 15 residues. Germline loops: CDR1 MNHEY, CDR2 SVGAGI. CDR3 sequence: CASSYKGTAYNEQFF. The CDR3 coding sequence is TGTGCCAGCAGTTACAAGGGGACAGCCTACAATGAGCAGTTCTTC.

The chain links TRBV7-8 to TRBJ2-7; D is uncertain. Trimming removed 1 base at V and 6 bases at J, with 7 bases between. Germline V gives CDR1 SGHVS, CDR2 FQNEAQ. This CDR3 comprises 12 residues. DNA for the CDR3: TGTGCCAGCAGCTTAGAGGCGGCCGAGCAGTACTTC. Translating gives CASSLEAAEQYF.

The V gene is TRBV7-2, the J gene TRBJ2-7; 8 bases match TRBD2. The CDR3 length is 13 residues. The trim removed 5 bases at V and 4 bases at J, leaving 4 bases unmatched. Germline CDR1 is SGHTA and CDR2 is FQGNSA. CDR3 residues: CASSRRGGYEQYF. CDR3 DNA sequence: TGTGCCAGCAGCCGTCGCGGGGGGTACGAGCAGTACTTC.

V and J are TRBV14 and TRBJ1-3; weak D call: TRBD1 (5 bases). V was clipped by 0 bases and J by 2 bases, with 11 bases between them. The CDR3 spans 16 residues. CDR1 SGHDN and CDR2 FVKESK come from the germline V gene. In nucleotides, the CDR3 is TGTGCCAGCAGCCAAGAATTAAGGGGCCCTGGAAACACCATATATTTT. Translating it yields CASSQELRGPGNTIYF. The whole variable domain, remainder taken from reference TRBV14 and TRBJ1-3, is EAGVTQFPSHSVIEKGQTVTLRCDPISGHDNLYWYRRVMGKEIKFLLHFVKESKQDESGMPNNRFLAERTGGTYSTLKVQPAELEDSGVYFCASSQELRGPGNTIYFGEGSWLTVV.

This chain joins TRBV7-3 and TRBJ2-7; 8 bases map to TRBD2. The V and J ends lost 5 bases and 3 bases, in that order; junction bases with no gene match: 3. This CDR3 is 13 amino acids long. Germline V gives CDR1 SGHTA, CDR2 FQGTGA. CDR3 in DNA: TGTGCCAGCAGCCCGGCGGGAGGCTACGAGCAGTACTTC. Translating it yields CASSPAGGYEQYF.

This sequence joins TRBV6-6 and TRBJ2-1; 13 bases are shared with TRBD2. This CDR3 has 16 amino acids. Germline V CDR1 and CDR2: MNHNY, SVGAGI (reference sequence). The V gene end was trimmed by 0 bases and the J gene end by 6 bases; junction bases not matched to a gene: 2. This CDR3 reads CASSYSWTSGSNEQFF. CDR3 DNA: TGTGCCAGCAGTTACTCTTGGACTAGCGGGAGCAATGAGCAGTTCTTC.

The chain couples TRBV5-1 to TRBJ1-2; D possibly corresponds to TRBD1 (6 bases). Trimming stripped 6 bases from V and 4 bases from J, with 16 bases between. The CDR3 covers 14 residues. The germline V gene has CDR1 SGHRS and CDR2 YFSETQ. The CDR3 DNA is TGCGCCAGCACCTCCGAGGGACACAGCTATGGCTACACCTTC. It codes for CASTSEGHSYGYTF.

The J gene is TRBJ1-2, the V gene TRBV19; D uncertain. The CDR3 has 12 residues. CDR1 is LNHDA, CDR2 SQIVND, per germline (reference sequence). Trimming removed 10 bases from V and 3 bases from J, with 12 bases in between. The CDR3 spells CATPGVHYGYTF. The CDR3 nucleotides read TGTGCCACCCCGGGAGTCCACTATGGCTACACCTTC.

The rearrangement links TRBV19 to TRBJ1-1, with a possible D match to TRBD1 (5 bases). CDR3 length: 14 residues. With 9 bases removed from V and 4 bases from J, the gap between germline ends came to 18 bases. Germline-derived CDR1 and CDR2 are LNHDA and SQIVND (reference sequence). CDR3 residues: CASTSFQGSTEAFF. The CDR3 nucleotides read TGTGCCAGCACTTCGTTCCAGGGTTCCACTGAAGCTTTCTTT.

This rearrangement joins TRBV29-1 to TRBJ1-2; D gene uncertain. This CDR3 contains 12 residues. The V end was cut by 5 bases, the J end by 5 bases, with 12 bases between. CDR1 is SQVTM and CDR2 is ANQGSEA in the germline V gene. CDR3 bases: TGCAGCGTTAACCCGGGAACATATGGCTACACCTTC. As protein: CSVNPGTYGYTF. The full variable domain, its missing parts supplied by reference TRBV29-1 and TRBJ1-2, is SAVISQKPSRDICQRGTSLTIQCQVDSQVTMMFWYRQQPGQSLTLIATANQGSEATYESGFVIDKFPISRPNLTFSTLTVSNMSPEDSSIYLCSVNPGTYGYTFGSGTRLTVV.

The chain combines TRBV28 with TRBJ1-2, with D unresolved. V was trimmed by 5 bases and J by 2 bases, leaving 3 bases between them. The CDR3 consists of 11 residues. Germline V gene data show CDR1 as MDHEN and CDR2 as SYDVKM. The CDR3 nucleotides read TGTGCCAGCAGTAGCAACTATGGCTACACCTTC. Its translation is CASSSNYGYTF.

The chain has TRBV30 and TRBJ1-5; maybe TRBD1 (6 bases). This CDR3 is 15 amino acids long. In germline, CDR1 is GTSNPN, CDR2 SVGIG (reference sequence). V shed 5 bases and J shed 4 bases, with 18 bases lying between them. In nucleotides, the CDR3 is TGTGCCTGGGGGCCACCGGGACAAAGGAATCAGCCCCAGCATTTT. It specifies CAWGPPGQRNQPQHF.

The chain recombines TRBV19 with TRBJ2-1; D may be TRBD2 (6 bases). The ends were cut back, 7 bases at V and 9 bases at J, with 16 bases in the middle. Germline values: CDR1 LNHDA, CDR2 SQIVND (reference sequence). CDR3 length equals 13 residues. The CDR3 region has the DNA TGTGCCAGTACCCTTATACCCGGGGGTGAGCAGTTCTTC. Translation gives CASTLIPGGEQFF. The full variable domain, with the rest looked up from reference TRBV19 and TRBJ2-1, is DGGITQSPKYLFRKEGQNVTLSCEQNLNHDAMYWYRQDPGQGLRLIYYSQIVNDFQKGDIAEGYSVSREKKESFPLTVTSAQKNPTAFYLCASTLIPGGEQFFGPGTRLTVL.

CDR3 in DNA: TGTGCTAGTGGTCCGGACAGCCGGAGGGAAAAACTGTTTTTT. It encodes CASGPDSRREKLFF. The chain is built from TRBV12-5 and TRBJ1-4; possible D gene TRBD1, 6 bases. Deletions cut 5 bases from V and 8 bases from J, with 15 bases between. The CDR3 totals 14 residues. Germline V gene sequence: CDR1 LGHNT, CDR2 FRNRAP.

This chain uses TRBV5-1 with TRBJ1-2; 7 bases are shared with TRBD1. This CDR3 contains 15 residues. Germline V gives CDR1 SGHRS, CDR2 YFSETQ. V was pared by 0 bases and J by 4 bases, with 6 bases of the junction left unmatched. CDR3: CASSLVAGGGYGYTF. CDR3 in DNA: TGCGCCAGCAGCTTGGTGGCAGGGGGTGGCTATGGCTACACCTTC.

This clone was found once. The V and J genes are TRBV6-2 or TRBV6-3 and TRBJ2-7, with TRBD2 matching over 9 bases. CDR1 and CDR2 (germline): MNHEY, SVGEGT. There are 13 residues in the CDR3. Losses at the gene ends were 4 bases for V and 3 bases for J; bases not matched to a gene: 1. Here the CDR3 reads CASSFSGGYEQYF. In DNA, the CDR3 is TGTGCCAGCAGTTTTAGCGGGGGCTACGAGCAGTACTTC.

The chain carries TRBV6-1 and TRBJ2-7; no firm D call. The ends were cut back, 2 bases at V and 6 bases at J, with 11 bases in the middle. This CDR3 has 13 residues. Per germline, CDR1 MNHNS and CDR2 SASEGT. The CDR3 nucleotides are TGTGCCAGCAGTGAAAGTGAGAGAGGCGAGCAGTACTTC. It codes for CASSESERGEQYF.